Following are 8 T cell receptor beta chains from one sample sequenced in a study of vaccination effects on CD4 cells after COVID-19. TCRdb's table, derived via immunoSEQ multiplex PCR, lists solely in-frame clones and lacks some. The repertoire holds tens of thousands of clones, with roughly 76% as singletons. ViraFEST used viral peptide pools to expand antigen-specific CD4+ T cells before sequencing. Culture proceeded for about ten days, and CD4+ T cells were then isolated. None of these healthy vaccinees had been infected with SARS-CoV-2 before vaccination. No cognate antigen is known for these TCRs. The sample here was CD4+ T cells from PBMCs cultured with HCoV-OC43 spike peptides, taken before COVID-19 vaccination. Subset specified: HCoV-OC43 spike overlapping peptide pool stimulation. The receptors shown here come from a human donor who received a COVID-19 vaccine.

This chain links TRBV10-2 with TRBJ2-7; TRBD2 matches 7 bases. Losses at the gene ends were 3 bases for V and 0 bases for J; bases not matched to a gene: 5. Germline V gene sequence: CDR1 WSHSY, CDR2 SAAADI. The CDR3 totals 15 residues. CDR3 sequence reads: CASSDGGGSSYEQYV. CDR3 DNA sequence: TGCGCCAGCAGTGATGGCGGGGGAAGCTCCTACGAGCAGTACGTC.

The rearrangement links TRBV5-4 to TRBJ1-1; a weak D match, TRBD1 (6 bases). V was pared by 4 bases and J by 1 base, with 8 bases between. Germline CDR1 and CDR2: SGHNT and YYREEE (reference sequence). The CDR3 runs to 13 residues. Written as DNA, the CDR3 is TGTGCCAGCAGCCGGGACACGAACACTGAAGCTTTCTTT. Its protein product is CASSRDTNTEAFF.

Points on this clone: Other DNA sequences in this specimen translate into the identical CDR3. V usage is TRBV7-8 and J usage is TRBJ2-7, with D unresolved. The CDR3 covers 13 residues. The V and J ends lost 3 bases and 0 bases respectively, with 6 bases between them. Germline-derived CDR1 and CDR2 are SGHVS and FQNEAQ. CDR3 residues: CASSFGNSYEQYV. DNA of the CDR3: TGTGCCAGCAGCTTTGGGAACTCCTACGAGCAGTACGTC.

This clone was seen a handful of times. The chain joins TRBV5-1 to TRBJ1-3, with D unresolved. Germline V CDR1 and CDR2: SGHRS, YFSETQ. The CDR3 length is 16 residues. Trimming removed 1 base at V and 0 bases at J, with 11 bases between. DNA for the CDR3: TGCGCCAGCAGCTTGTTAGAATCCGGCTCTGGAAACACCATATATTTT. Translated: CASSLLESGSGNTIYF.

This chain connects TRBV28 to TRBJ2-5, with D tentatively TRBD1 or TRBD2 (5 bases each). There are 12 residues in the CDR3. The V end lost 4 bases, the J end lost 11 bases, and 14 bases lay between the germline ends. From germline, CDR1 is MDHEN and CDR2 SYDVKM. The CDR3, as DNA: TGTGCCAGCAGTTCACCGGGACGCCTACAGTACTTC. Residues: CASSSPGRLQYF.

This chain joins TRBV19 and TRBJ2-7; D might be TRBD1 (5 bases). Germline CDR1 is LNHDA and CDR2 is SQIVND (reference sequence). The germline V and J ends were trimmed by 1 base and 3 bases, with 7 bases remaining between them. The CDR3 is 13 residues long. The DNA for the CDR3 is TGTGCCAGTAGTATAGCCCAGGGCTACGAGCAGTACGTC. It is translated as CASSIAQGYEQYV.

This chain joins TRBV4-1 and TRBJ2-3; D is ambiguous. The CDR3 consists of 14 residues. V was trimmed by 4 bases and J by 4 bases, leaving 12 bases between them. The germline V gene encodes CDR1 MGHRA and CDR2 YSYEKL. CDR3 sequence: CASSPVGRSDTQYF. CDR3 in DNA: TGCGCCAGCAGCCCCGTCGGGCGGTCAGATACGCAGTATTTT.

The chain joins TRBV19 to TRBJ2-6; D is undetermined. This CDR3 spans 15 amino acids. Per the germline V gene, CDR1 is LNHDA and CDR2 is SQIVND (reference sequence). The germline V and J ends were trimmed by 7 bases and 0 bases, with 10 bases remaining between them. The CDR3, as DNA: TGTGCCAGTAAGGCCGTCAGCTCTGGGGCCAACGTCCTGACTTTC. Its protein product is CASKAVSSGANVLTF.